Given below is one T cell receptor beta chain in context. This specimen includes other DNA sequences encoding the same CDR3. Trimming removed 2 bases at V and 4 bases at J, with 12 bases between. Per germline, CDR1 MNHNY and CDR2 SVGAGI (reference sequence). This CDR3 comprises 15 residues. The sample comes from a study of technical replicates of blood from a few donors. Repertoires were generated with immunoSEQ multiplex PCR, while TCRdb's copy carries only in-frame clones and drops some. The table has about 16,000 clones, around 87% seen once; the top ten hold approximately 12%. The chain combines TRBV6-6 with TRBJ1-5; tentatively, D is TRBD1 (5 bases). The source of this sequence is a human donor in good health. The sample taken for sequencing was PBMCs. The CDR3 sequence: CASSYPPDTNQPQHF. Written as DNA, the CDR3 is TGTGCCAGCAGTTACCCCCCGGACACAAATCAGCCCCAGCATTTT.